These 27 T cell receptor beta chains were all obtained from the same sample, sequenced in a study of T cell responses to AZD1222 COVID-19 vaccine. Profiling relied on immunoSEQ multiplex PCR, and the TCRdb table lists in-frame clones only, not all of them. The data show around 120,000 clones, with approximately 91% seen just once and 2% to 2.5% held by the top ten. The source was peripheral blood, collected on day 0 of AZD1222 vaccination. Receptors originate from an adult in good health.

V and J are TRBV28 and TRBJ2-1, with D perhaps matching TRBD2 (5 bases). Trimming took 2 bases from V and 4 from J, leaving 12 bases between them. Germline CDR1 and CDR2: MDHEN and SYDVKM. The CDR3 runs to 15 residues. The CDR3 reads CASSLVTGLYNEQFF. The CDR3 nucleotides are TGTGCCAGCAGTTTAGTTACGGGGTTATACAATGAGCAGTTCTTC.

The gene calls are TRBV4-1 and TRBJ1-2; D is possibly TRBD1 (5 bases). Trimming cost V 0 bases and J 4 bases, with 9 bases left between them. Germline V lookup: CDR1 MGHRA, CDR2 YSYEKL. This CDR3 is 14 amino acids long. In DNA form, the CDR3 reads TGCGCCAGCAGCCAAGAGGGGACGGGCTATGGCTACACCTTC. Amino acid sequence: CASSQEGTGYGYTF.

The genes are TRBV28 and TRBJ1-5, with D perhaps TRBD1 (5 bases). Germline loops: CDR1 MDHEN, CDR2 SYDVKM. The CDR3 length is 14 residues. V lost 6 bases and J 5 bases, leaving 14 bases between the germline ends. As DNA, the CDR3 is TGTGCCAGCAGCGTCACGATGGGGGATCAGCCCCAGCATTTT. Translation: CASSVTMGDQPQHF.

DNA for the CDR3: TGTGCCAGCAGTCAGCGGGCGGGGGCGGAGCGGCAGTTCTTC. Translation gives CASSQRAGAERQFF. This chain links TRBV6-5 with TRBJ2-1; perhaps TRBD2 as D (7 bases). Germline CDR1 and CDR2: MNHEY and SVGAGI. V shed 5 bases and J shed 12 bases, with 20 bases lying between them. CDR3 length: 14 amino acids.

The chain joins TRBV6-6 to TRBJ1-5; no clear D gene. Trimming left V 0 bases short and J 9 bases short, with 12 bases between. The CDR3 runs to 14 residues. Germline V CDR1 and CDR2: MNHNY, SVGAGI (reference sequence). The CDR3 loop is CASSYSGLLGPQHF. The CDR3 nucleotides are TGTGCCAGCAGTTACTCAGGTCTCCTGGGGCCCCAGCATTTT.

The chain recombines TRBV11-2 with TRBJ2-1, with 7 bases identical to TRBD1. Per the germline V gene, CDR1 is SGHAT and CDR2 is FQNNGV. The CDR3 contains 14 residues. J gave up 6 bases and V 9 bases, and 11 bases lay outside the gene matches. CDR3 region: CASRPGGGSNEQFF. DNA of the CDR3: TGTGCCAGTAGACCAGGGGGTGGGTCCAATGAGCAGTTCTTC.

A word on this clone: Other DNA sequences from this sample encode an identical CDR3 as well. The rearrangement links TRBV19 to TRBJ1-2; 8 positions agree with TRBD1. The CDR3 runs to 13 residues. The ends lost 4 bases at V and 5 bases at J; junction bases unmatched: 3. CDR1 and CDR2 from the germline V gene are LNHDA and SQIVND (reference sequence). The DNA of the CDR3 is TGTGCCAGTAGTAGGGGACAGGCGTATGGCTACACCTTC. Its translation: CASSRGQAYGYTF.

This clone was observed a handful of times. The V gene is TRBV10-3, the J gene TRBJ1-4, with D uncertain. This CDR3 has 15 amino acids. V was clipped by 2 bases and J by 0 bases, with 7 bases between them. Germline V CDR1 and CDR2: ENHRY, SYGVKD. CDR3 nucleotide sequence: TGTGCCATCAGTGAGGACCCTTCAACTAATGAAAAACTGTTTTTT. Translating gives CAISEDPSTNEKLFF.

The rearrangement uses TRBV7-6 and TRBJ1-2; 7 nucleotides match TRBD1. The V segment lost 5 bases and the J segment 0 bases; nucleotides outside the gene matches: 15. Germline-derived CDR1 and CDR2 are SGHVS and FNYEAQ. This CDR3 region has 18 residues. CDR3 nucleotides: TGTGCCAGCAGCCCCCCCGTCAGGGGGTCCTCCTCTAACTATGGCTACACCTTC. It codes for CASSPPVRGSSSNYGYTF.

The V gene is TRBV28, the J gene TRBJ1-5; D not certain. The CDR3 sequence is 12 residues long. Germline loops: CDR1 MDHEN, CDR2 SYDVKM. Trimming took off 6 bases at V and 3 bases at J, with 6 bases between the two ends. The CDR3 region is CASRLSNQPQHF. CDR3 in DNA: TGTGCCAGCAGGCTCTCCAATCAGCCCCAGCATTTT. The full variable domain, in which reference TRBV28 and TRBJ1-5 provide the parts outside the CDR3, is DVKVTQSSRYLVKRTGEKVFLECVQDMDHENMFWYRQDPGLGLRLIYFSYDVKMKEKGDIPEGYSVSREKKERFSLILESASTNQTSMYLCASRLSNQPQHFGDGTRLSIL.

The chain couples TRBV6-5 to TRBJ1-2; no firm D call. Germline CDR1 and CDR2: MNHEY and SVGAGI. The CDR3 sequence is 14 residues long. Trimming removed 6 bases from V and 3 bases from J, with 14 bases in between. The CDR3 bases are TGTGCCAGCAGAGTCATAGGGAGCCACTATGGCTACACCTTC. Protein sequence: CASRVIGSHYGYTF.

Comments on this clone: Its ends do not fully match the called genes, so a read error is possible. The rearrangement links TRBV7-9 to TRBJ2-1, with D tentatively TRBD2 (6 bases). Germline lookup yields CDR1 SEHNR and CDR2 FQNEAQ (reference sequence). This CDR3 region has 11 residues. This CDR3 reads CASSLANEQFF. CDR3 nucleotides: TGTGCCAGCAGCCTAGCGAATGAGCAGTTCTTC. Supplemented by reference TRBV7-9 and TRBJ2-1, the full variable domain reads DTGVSQNPRHKITKRGQNVTFRCDPISEHNRLYWYRQTLGQGPEFLTYFQNEAQLEKSRLLSDRFSAERPKGSFSTLEIQRTEQGDSAMYLCASSLANEQFFGPGTRLTVL.

The chain combines TRBV14 with TRBJ1-1, with 9 positions matching TRBD1. The CDR3 length is 18 residues. Trimming at V came to 0 bases and at J to 1 base, leaving 9 bases not matched to a gene. CDR1 and CDR2 (germline): SGHDN, FVKESK. For the CDR3, the DNA is TGTGCCAGCAGCCAAGATGTTCCCGGGACAGGGAAGAACACTGAAGCTTTCTTT. As protein: CASSQDVPGTGKNTEAFF. Looking up the rest from reference TRBV14 and TRBJ1-1 gives the full variable domain: EAGVTQFPSHSVIEKGQTVTLRCDPISGHDNLYWYRRVMGKEIKFLLHFVKESKQDESGMPNNRFLAERTGGTYSTLKVQPAELEDSGVYFCASSQDVPGTGKNTEAFFGQGTRLTVV.

This clone was found once. J is TRBJ2-3 and V is TRBV29-1, with 8 bases lining up with TRBD1. With V trimmed by 4 bases and J by 2 bases, 8 bases remained unmatched. From germline, CDR1 is SQVTM and CDR2 ANQGSEA. CDR3 size: 15 residues. The CDR3: CSVGLDRGNTDTQYF. CDR3 nucleotides: TGCAGCGTTGGACTTGACAGGGGAAACACAGATACGCAGTATTTT.

The chain couples TRBV2 to TRBJ1-1; D might be TRBD1 (5 bases). This CDR3 contains 19 residues. V was pared by 4 bases and J by 2 bases, with 26 bases between. Germline V CDR1 and CDR2: SNHLY, FYNNEI. The CDR3 region has the DNA TGTGCCAGCAGTGCCCGAAACGTCGTTTGGGACGGAAAAAACACTGAAGCTTTCTTT. This translates into CASSARNVVWDGKNTEAFF. Full variable domain (rest looked up from reference TRBV2 and TRBJ1-1): EPEVTQTPSHQVTQMGQEVILRCVPISNHLYFYWYRQILGQKVEFLVSFYNNEISEKSEIFDDQFSVERPDGSNFTLKIRSTKLEDSAMYFCASSARNVVWDGKNTEAFFGQGTRLTVV.

J is TRBJ2-1 and V is TRBV6-4; 7 bases map to TRBD1. The junction had 6 bases not matched to a gene; V was cut back by 0 bases and J by 4 bases. The CDR3 loop spans 16 amino acids. CDR1 and CDR2 from the germline V gene are MRHNA and SNTAGT. The CDR3 here is CASSDSSGTVYNEQFF. The CDR3 nucleotides are TGTGCCAGCAGTGACTCGAGTGGGACAGTTTACAATGAGCAGTTCTTC.

In DNA form, the CDR3 reads TGTGCCAGCAGCTCGGGAGGGGGGCTAGAGGTGACTGAGCAGTTCTTC. Translating gives CASSSGGGLEVTEQFF. The rearrangement joins TRBV7-8 to TRBJ2-1; 8 nucleotides line up with TRBD2. This CDR3 is built from 16 residues. V trimming: 4 bases; J trimming: 9 bases; junction bases outside the gene matches: 14. The germline V gene has CDR1 SGHVS and CDR2 FQNEAQ. Complete variable domain (other parts from reference TRBV7-8 and TRBJ2-1): GAGVSQSPRYKVAKRGQDVALRCDPISGHVSLFWYQQALGQGPEFLTYFQNEAQLDKSGLPSDRFFAERPEGSVSTLKIQRTQQEDSAVYLCASSSGGGLEVTEQFFGPGTRLTVL.

The rearrangement links TRBV12-3 or TRBV12-4 to TRBJ1-6; D call uncertain. The CDR3 contains 13 residues. V lost 7 bases to trimming and J lost 2 bases, with 6 bases between them. DNA of the CDR3: TGTGCCAGCACCCGGGCCTATAATTCACCCCTCCACTTT. It yields the protein CASTRAYNSPLHF.

The V gene is TRBV24-1, the J gene TRBJ2-3; TRBD2 matches 12 bases. V trimming: 4 bases; J trimming: 3 bases; junction bases outside the gene matches: 7. In germline, CDR1 is KGHDR, CDR2 SFDVKD. CDR3 length: 17 amino acids. The CDR3 loop is CATSELTSGRSTDTQYF. CDR3 DNA: TGTGCCACCAGTGAGTTGACTAGCGGGAGAAGTACAGATACGCAGTATTTT.

The chain carries TRBV5-1 and TRBJ2-7; 8 nucleotides align to TRBD1. The CDR3 contains 16 residues. After removal of 0 bases from V and 0 bases from J, the junction contained 5 bases not matched to a gene. Germline V lookup: CDR1 SGHRS, CDR2 YFSETQ. The CDR3 here is CASSLGGTGLSYEQYF. The CDR3 bases are TGCGCCAGCAGCTTGGGGGGGACAGGCCTCTCCTACGAGCAGTACTTC.

The rearrangement links TRBV13 to TRBJ2-1; 7 bases align to TRBD2. Germline-derived CDR1 and CDR2 are PRHDT and FYEKMQ (reference sequence). The V and J ends lost 1 base and 1 base, in that order; junction bases with no gene match: 1. The CDR3 loop spans 15 amino acids. The CDR3 loop is CASSLDGRSYNEQFF. The CDR3 DNA reads TGTGCCAGCAGCTTAGACGGGAGGTCCTACAATGAGCAGTTCTTC.

V gene TRBV28 combines with J gene TRBJ2-2, with TRBD1 identical over 7 bases. The CDR3 loop spans 12 amino acids. V trimming: 5 bases; J trimming: 10 bases; junction bases outside the gene matches: 4. CDR1 is MDHEN and CDR2 is SYDVKM in the germline V gene. CDR3 bases: TGTGCCAGCAGTACCGGACAGGTGGAGCTGTTTTTT. Encoded protein: CASSTGQVELFF.

With regard to this clone: Relative to the germline gene, one junction end is altered; a read error may explain this. The rearrangement joins TRBV28 to TRBJ1-6; D possibly corresponds to TRBD1 (5 bases). Germline lookup yields CDR1 MDHEN and CDR2 SYDVKM. The CDR3 contains 14 residues. The CDR3: CASSDWDPNSSLHF. The CDR3 bases are TGTGCCAGCAGCGATTGGGACCCAAATTCATCCCTCCACTTT.

The rearrangement uses TRBV27 and TRBJ1-1; D may be TRBD1 (5 bases). Trimming removed 2 bases at V and 3 bases at J, with 13 bases between. There are 15 residues in the CDR3. The germline V gene has CDR1 MNHEY and CDR2 SMNVEV (reference sequence). The CDR3 spells CASSLSPTGDTEAFF. CDR3 bases: TGTGCCAGCAGTTTAAGTCCAACAGGAGACACTGAAGCTTTCTTT.

This chain joins TRBV28 and TRBJ2-2; 7 bases map to TRBD1. The CDR3 has 14 amino acids. V shed 10 bases and J 5 bases; nucleotides not matched to a gene: 10. Germline-derived CDR1 and CDR2 are MDHEN and SYDVKM. The CDR3 is CATPTGLGTGELFF. In nucleotides, the CDR3 is TGTGCCACCCCGACAGGGTTGGGGACCGGGGAGCTGTTTTTT.

This rearrangement joins TRBV28 to TRBJ1-5, with 11 bases aligning to TRBD1. This CDR3 comprises 16 residues. With 0 bases clipped from V and 7 bases from J, the junction kept 5 bases outside the gene matches. Germline CDR1 reads MDHEN; CDR2 reads SYDVKM. The DNA for the CDR3 is TGTGCCAGCAGTTTATGGGACAGGGGGCTAAAGCAGCCCCAGCATTTT. Its translation: CASSLWDRGLKQPQHF.

The V call is TRBV6-4, the J call TRBJ2-7, with D maybe TRBD1 (6 bases). Trimming pared 3 bases from V and 6 bases from J, leaving 12 bases between. This CDR3 region has 13 residues. Germline-derived CDR1 and CDR2 are MRHNA and SNTAGT. CDR3 bases: TGTGCCAGCAGTGAACAACAGGGTAGCGAGCAGTACTTC. Residues: CASSEQQGSEQYF.